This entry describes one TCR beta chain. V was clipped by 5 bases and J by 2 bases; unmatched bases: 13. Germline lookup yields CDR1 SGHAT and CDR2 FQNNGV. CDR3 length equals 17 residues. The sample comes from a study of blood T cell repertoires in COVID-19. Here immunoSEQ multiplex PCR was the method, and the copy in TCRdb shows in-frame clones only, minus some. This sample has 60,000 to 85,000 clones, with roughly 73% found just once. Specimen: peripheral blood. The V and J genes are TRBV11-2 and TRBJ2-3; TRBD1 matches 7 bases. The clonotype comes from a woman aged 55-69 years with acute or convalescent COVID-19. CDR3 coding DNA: TGTGCCAGCAGCGGGTGGACAGGCTACCTCTCCACAGATACGCAGTATTTT. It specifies CASSGWTGYLSTDTQYF.